These T cell receptor beta chains were read from a single sample in a study of cytomegalovirus exposure and HLA in healthy donors. The method was immunoSEQ multiplex PCR; TCRdb's version includes in-frame clones alone and lacks a portion of them. The sample gives around 200,000 clones, about 86% of which show up once; around 0.34% is in the top ten. Sequenced input: PBMCs. The origin of the receptors is a woman aged 25 to 45 in good health and CMV-seronegative. CDR3s leave out the opening cysteine and the closing phenylalanine or tryptophan. Clone size is shown for a subset of rows, as once, few, many or a class of expanded clone.

size	V	J	CDR3
-	TRBV5-1	TRBJ2-3	ASSPWTSGGASTDTQY
-	TRBV28	TRBJ1-2	ASSSPTGGILSYT
-	TRBV4-1	TRBJ2-1	ASSQPAGDEQF
-	TRBV25-1	TRBJ2-2	ASSEWGPTGLAGELF
few	TRBV5-6	TRBJ2-5	ASSLGLAGVQETQY
-	TRBV2	TRBJ1-2	ARNSREMKNGYT
-	TRBV28	TRBJ2-4	ASSPRALEKNIQY
-	TRBV5-1	TRBJ2-1	ASFNRVSDEQF
once	TRBV28	TRBJ2-7	ASSPPGAGYEQY
-	TRBV5-5	TRBJ2-7	ASSGARVEQY
-	TRBV20-1	TRBJ2-1	SARQFGQF
-	TRBV19	TRBJ1-4	ASILTQGADEKLF
-	TRBV7-9	TRBJ1-3	ASSPQGVGNTIY
-	TRBV6-1	TRBJ1-1	ASSTEGQTNTEAF
-	TRBV9	TRBJ2-1	ASTVTGDSYNEQF
-	TRBV7-3	TRBJ2-1	ASSLSGRSNEQF
-	TRBV7-2	TRBJ2-7	ASSSTGGSYEQY
-	TRBV7-3	TRBJ2-7	ASSLAGGRAYEQY
once	TRBV27	TRBJ1-1	ASRLWDRGTEAF
-	TRBV9	TRBJ2-2	ASSSGAGGPTGELF
-	TRBV11-2	TRBJ2-7	ASSHNRVSYEQY
-	TRBV5-1	TRBJ1-4	ASSLAATGDEEKLF
-	TRBV2	TRBJ1-2	ASREPKLRDSPRCT
-	TRBV27	TRBJ2-7	ASSPQRVSYEQY
-	TRBV28	TRBJ2-1	ASSLSLAGGPDEQF